This TCR beta chain was identified in a study of cytomegalovirus exposure and HLA in healthy donors. PCR was performed using 60 Vbeta and 13 Jbeta primers. Libraries were prepared by immunoSEQ multiplex PCR; TCRdb keeps only in-frame clonotypes and omits some of them. The table records 130,000 to 150,000 clones, around 79% of them present only once. General study points: Later analysis placed DRB1 highest and HLA-C lowest in TCR association rates, which differed by HLA locus. It was reported in a later analysis that an Asian-associated ancestry cluster showed fewer N-insertions than the roughly 710-donor mean.

The CDR3 contains 14 residues. CDR1 and CDR2 from the germline V gene are KGHSH and LQKENI. V lost 2 bases, J lost 3 bases, and 10 bases lay in between. Regarding this clone: Antigen unknown.

The chain links TRBV18 to TRBJ1-1, with D perhaps TRBD1 (6 bases). This TCR came from a male donor in good health and CMV-seronegative. The sample consisted of PBMCs. CDR3 DNA: TGTGCCAGCTCACCAATTTACAGGGACACTGAAGCTTTCTTT. Residues: CASSPIYRDTEAFF.